Reported below is one T cell receptor beta chain. Its antigen is unknown. Clones were sequenced by immunoSEQ multiplex PCR, and TCRdb holds only the in-frame ones, with some missing. The data show about 140,000 clones, around 92% seen once. This entry is derived from a study of T cell responses to AZD1222 COVID-19 vaccine. Study results and caveats: Spike-specific TCR depth and breadth grew after two AZD1222 doses. Only five to seven AZD1222 recipients were seropositive at baseline. CD4 TCRs linked to vaccination spanned spike, dominating at 160-218 and 743-854. Donors were chiefly white British, with a greater number of females, and clonal diversity was perhaps underestimated.

Per germline, CDR1 KGHDR and CDR2 SFDVKD. The CDR3 contains 15 residues. The V and J ends lost 9 bases and 6 bases, in that order; junction bases with no gene match: 4. Sequenced material: peripheral blood, taken 28 days after the second AZD1222 dose. V gene TRBV24-1 combines with J gene TRBJ2-1, with 16 bases matching TRBD2. This receptor was taken from an adult who received the AZD1222 COVID-19 vaccine. The CDR3 DNA reads TGTGCCACCGGGACTAGCGGGAGGGCAAGCAATGAGCAGTTCTTC. This codes for CATGTSGRASNEQFF.